These 20 T cell receptor beta chains were all obtained from the same sample, sequenced in a study of blood T cell repertoires in COVID-19. Assay: immunoSEQ multiplex PCR; the TCRdb copy retains only in-frame clones and omits some. The sample lists fewer than 250,000 clones, about 87% occurring once. Source material: peripheral blood. The receptor set was obtained from a man between 65 and 79 years old with acute or convalescent COVID-19.

V is TRBV5-1 and J is TRBJ2-3; D is possibly TRBD1 (6 bases). Trimming pared 1 base from V and 6 bases from J, leaving 15 bases between. Germline CDR1 SGHRS, CDR2 YFSETQ. CDR3 size: 15 residues. CDR3 protein: CASSLQGIKGDTQYF. The CDR3 nucleotides read TGCGCCAGCAGCTTGCAGGGGATAAAGGGGGATACGCAGTATTTT.

The chain couples TRBV19 to TRBJ1-5; no definite D call. The CDR3 is made up of 14 amino acids. Germline CDR1 LNHDA, CDR2 SQIVND (reference sequence). V dropped 1 base and J dropped 3 bases, with 7 bases sitting between them. CDR3 DNA: TGTGCCAGTAGTATAGTGGAGTACAATCAGCCCCAGCATTTT. It encodes CASSIVEYNQPQHF.

V is TRBV6-5 and J is TRBJ1-5, with D perhaps TRBD1 (6 bases). Germline V gene lookup returns CDR1 MNHEY and CDR2 SVGAGI. V was cut by 6 bases and J by 5 bases, with 11 bases left in between. This CDR3 has 13 residues. CDR3 DNA sequence: TGTGCCAGCAGACAGGGCCTCGATCAGCCCCAGCATTTT. It yields the protein CASRQGLDQPQHF.

This clone was seen only a few times. The chain carries TRBV11-2 and TRBJ1-3, with D tentatively TRBD1 (5 bases). The CDR3 runs 16 residues. Germline values: CDR1 SGHAT, CDR2 FQNNGV. V lost 0 bases to trimming and J lost 0 bases, with 9 bases between them. CDR3 region: CASSLEGLSSGNTIYF. The CDR3 DNA follows: TGTGCCAGCAGCTTAGAGGGACTCAGCTCTGGAAACACCATATATTTT.

This clone was observed a handful of times. The J gene is TRBJ2-7, the V gene TRBV19; 8 nucleotides agree with TRBD1. This CDR3 region has 13 residues. V lost 6 bases, J lost 1 base, and 2 bases stayed unmatched. Germline V lookup: CDR1 LNHDA, CDR2 SQIVND (reference sequence). CDR3 sequence: CASSRQGSYEQYF. CDR3 coding DNA: TGTGCCAGTAGCAGACAGGGGTCCTACGAGCAGTACTTC.

This clone was observed once. The CDR3 loop is CASSTGLSYEQYF. CDR3 in DNA: TGTGCCAGTAGCACAGGGTTATCCTACGAGCAGTACTTC. The chain joins TRBV19 to TRBJ2-7; tentatively, D is TRBD1 (6 bases). Germline CDR1 is LNHDA and CDR2 is SQIVND (reference sequence). The CDR3 covers 13 residues. Trimming shortened V by 6 bases and J by 1 base, and 10 bases separated the two germline ends.

In its sample, this clone was seen a few times. V and J are TRBV5-1 and TRBJ2-5; 8 nucleotides match TRBD1. The V gene's germline CDR1 is SGHRS and CDR2 YFSETQ. The CDR3 runs to 17 residues. V dropped 3 bases and J dropped 2; count of bases not matched to a gene: 12. Written as DNA, the CDR3 is TGCGCCAGCAGCTCGGGAACCTGGACAGGGACTCAAGAGACCCAGTACTTC. Protein product: CASSSGTWTGTQETQYF. Full variable domain (outside the CDR3, taken from reference TRBV5-1 and TRBJ2-5): KAGVTQTPRYLIKTRGQQVTLSCSPISGHRSVSWYQQTPGQGLQFLFEYFSETQRNKGNFPGRFSGRQFSNSRSEMNVSTLELGDSALYLCASSSGTWTGTQETQYFGPGTRLLVL.

The chain uses TRBV2 and TRBJ2-4; tentatively, D is TRBD1 (6 bases). V dropped 6 bases and J dropped 0 bases, with 12 bases sitting between them. Germline loops: CDR1 SNHLY, CDR2 FYNNEI. The CDR3 extends over 15 amino acids. The chain's CDR3 is CASSGTIVAKNIQYF. In nucleotides, the CDR3 is TGTGCCAGCAGCGGGACAATAGTAGCCAAAAACATTCAGTACTTC.

V and J are TRBV27 and TRBJ2-7; 8 nucleotides agree with TRBD2. The CDR3 sequence is 14 residues long. V lost 4 bases and J lost 7; bases outside the gene matches: 9. Germline values: CDR1 MNHEY, CDR2 SMNVEV (reference sequence). CDR3 loop: CASSSLAGAGEQYF. The CDR3 DNA follows: TGTGCCAGCAGTTCGCTAGCGGGCGCGGGGGAGCAGTACTTC.

The chain recombines TRBV5-6 with TRBJ2-7; D may be TRBD2 (6 bases). The CDR3 is 13 amino acids. V gave up 4 bases and J gave up 7 bases, with 15 bases separating them. Germline-derived CDR1 and CDR2 are SGHDT and YYEEEE. The CDR3 coding sequence is TGTGCCAGCAGCCTCCGCTGGCGGGGTGAGCAGTACTTC. Its protein product is CASSLRWRGEQYF. Together with reference TRBV5-6 and TRBJ2-7, the CDR3 gives the full variable domain: DAGVTQSPTHLIKTRGQQVTLRCSPKSGHDTVSWYQQALGQGPQFIFQYYEEEERQRGNFPDRFSGHQFPNYSSELNVNALLLGDSALYLCASSLRWRGEQYFGPGTRLTVT.

The rearrangement uses TRBV5-6 and TRBJ2-5, with TRBD1 matching over 8 bases. The ends lost 0 bases at V and 6 bases at J; junction bases unmatched: 10. The CDR3 is made up of 16 amino acids. Per germline, CDR1 SGHDT and CDR2 YYEEEE. In DNA form, the CDR3 reads TGTGCCAGCAGCTTGGACATTGGACAGGGTGTACAGACCCAGTACTTC. Protein product: CASSLDIGQGVQTQYF.

V and J are TRBV6-2 or TRBV6-3 and TRBJ2-5; 8 bases agree with TRBD2. CDR1 and CDR2 from the germline V gene are MNHEY and SVGEGT. The CDR3 has 15 residues. J gave up 5 bases and V 5 bases, and 10 bases lay outside the gene matches. This CDR3 reads CASSTGTRLGETQYF. Written as DNA, the CDR3 is TGTGCCAGCAGTACCGGGACTAGGCTTGGTGAGACCCAGTACTTC.

This chain joins TRBV24-1 and TRBJ1-1, with unresolved D. This CDR3 is 15 amino acids long. CDR1 KGHDR and CDR2 SFDVKD come from the germline V gene. The V gene lost 0 bases and the J gene lost 8 bases, with 15 bases spanning the gap. The CDR3 DNA sequence: TGTGCCACCAGTGATTTGCTGAACAGCTCTTCCGAAGCTTTCTTT. The encoded protein is CATSDLLNSSSEAFF.

This chain connects TRBV7-8 to TRBJ2-7; 9 nucleotides agree with TRBD2. Looked up from germline, CDR1 is SGHVS and CDR2 is FQNEAQ. The CDR3 consists of 13 residues. V dropped 4 bases and J dropped 7; count of bases not matched to a gene: 5. Here the CDR3 DNA reads TGTGCCAGCAGCTGGACTAGCGTGGGAGAGCAGTACTTC. The encoded protein is CASSWTSVGEQYF.

This clone appeared a single time. The chain joins TRBV9 to TRBJ2-3; the match to TRBD2 covers 8 bases. Germline V gene data show CDR1 as SGDLS and CDR2 as YYNGEE. After removal of 0 bases from V and 3 bases from J, the junction contained 9 bases not matched to a gene. The CDR3 runs 17 residues. CDR3 sequence: CASSVGYLAGHTDTQYF. The CDR3 bases are TGTGCCAGCAGCGTAGGGTACCTAGCGGGCCATACAGATACGCAGTATTTT.

This chain connects TRBV7-8 to TRBJ2-7; D possibly corresponds to TRBD1 (5 bases). The V gene lost 5 bases and the J gene lost 4 bases, with 12 bases spanning the gap. From germline, CDR1 is SGHVS and CDR2 FQNEAQ. The CDR3 is made up of 13 amino acids. The CDR3 reads CASSRIPGYEQYF. The CDR3 DNA sequence: TGTGCCAGCAGCCGTATACCAGGGTACGAGCAGTACTTC.

CDR3 sequence: CASSLEGRIETAIYF. As DNA, the CDR3 is TGTGCCAGCAGCTTGGAGGGGCGGATCGAAACGGCCATATATTTT. The chain employs TRBV5-6 and TRBJ1-3; tentative D call: TRBD1 (5 bases). From germline, CDR1 is SGHDT and CDR2 YYEEEE. The CDR3 contains 15 residues. Trimming removed 0 bases at V and 11 bases at J, with 18 bases between.

This chain connects TRBV19 to TRBJ2-1, with TRBD2 matching 8 bases. The CDR3 sequence is 16 residues long. V was pared by 5 bases and J by 0 bases, with 6 bases of the junction left unmatched. CDR1 and CDR2 (germline): LNHDA, SQIVND (reference sequence). The CDR3 DNA sequence: TGTGCCAGTAGTGATCAAAGCGGGGGCTCCTACAATGAGCAGTTCTTC. It is translated as CASSDQSGGSYNEQFF.

The CDR3 loop reads CASATGYSGNTIYF. DNA for the CDR3: TGTGCCAGTGCTACAGGATACTCTGGAAACACCATATATTTT. The chain is built from TRBV19 and TRBJ1-3; the D gene is possibly TRBD1 (5 bases). V was pared by 8 bases and J by 0 bases, with 11 bases between. Germline V lookup: CDR1 LNHDA, CDR2 SQIVND (reference sequence). This CDR3 region has 14 residues.

The chain employs TRBV21-1 and TRBJ2-6; the table calls TRBD1, which could not be checked here. TRBV21-1 is marked as a pseudogene. This CDR3 is built from 19 residues. The CDR3: CASSKGPQGAPSGANVLTF. CDR3 DNA: TGTGCCAGCAGCAAAGGGCCACAGGGGGCCCCTTCTGGGGCCAACGTCCTGACTTTC.